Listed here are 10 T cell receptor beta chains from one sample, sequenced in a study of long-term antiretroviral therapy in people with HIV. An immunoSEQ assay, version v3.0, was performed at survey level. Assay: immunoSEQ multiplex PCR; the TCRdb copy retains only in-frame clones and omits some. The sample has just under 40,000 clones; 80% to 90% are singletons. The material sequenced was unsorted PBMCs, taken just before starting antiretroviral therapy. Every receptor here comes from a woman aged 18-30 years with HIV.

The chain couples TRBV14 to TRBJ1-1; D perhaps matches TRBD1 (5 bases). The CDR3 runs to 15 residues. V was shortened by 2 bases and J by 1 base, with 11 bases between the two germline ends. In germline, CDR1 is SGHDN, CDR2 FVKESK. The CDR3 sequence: CASSQNRRANTEAFF. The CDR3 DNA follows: TGTGCCAGCAGCCAAAATCGCAGGGCGAACACTGAAGCTTTCTTT.

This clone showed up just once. CDR3 sequence reads: CASSEPQILTDTQYF. DNA for the CDR3: TGCGCCAGCAGTGAGCCACAGATACTCACAGATACGCAGTATTTT. The J gene is TRBJ2-3, the V gene TRBV10-1; D unresolved. The ends were cut back, 2 bases at V and 2 bases at J, with 11 bases in the middle. CDR3 size: 15 residues. The germline CDR1 and CDR2 sequences are WNHNN and SYGVQD (reference sequence).

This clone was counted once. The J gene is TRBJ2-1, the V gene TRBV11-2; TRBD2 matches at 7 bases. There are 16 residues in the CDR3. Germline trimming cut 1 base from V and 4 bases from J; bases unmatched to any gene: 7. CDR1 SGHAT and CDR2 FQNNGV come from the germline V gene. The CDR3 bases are TGTGCCAGCAGCTTAGTTTCGAGCGGGGAATACAATGAGCAGTTCTTC. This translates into CASSLVSSGEYNEQFF.

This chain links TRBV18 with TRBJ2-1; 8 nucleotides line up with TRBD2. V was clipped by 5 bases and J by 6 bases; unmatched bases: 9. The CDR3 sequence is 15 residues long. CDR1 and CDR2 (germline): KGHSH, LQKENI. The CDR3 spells CASSFSGSAANEQFF. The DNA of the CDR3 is TGTGCCAGCTCATTCAGCGGGAGTGCGGCCAATGAGCAGTTCTTC.

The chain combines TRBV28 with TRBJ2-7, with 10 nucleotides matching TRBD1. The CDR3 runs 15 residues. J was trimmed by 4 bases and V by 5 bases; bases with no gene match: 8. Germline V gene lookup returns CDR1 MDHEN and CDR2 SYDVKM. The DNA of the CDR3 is TGTGCCAGCAGTCGGTACCGGGACAGGGGATACGAGCAGTACTTC. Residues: CASSRYRDRGYEQYF.

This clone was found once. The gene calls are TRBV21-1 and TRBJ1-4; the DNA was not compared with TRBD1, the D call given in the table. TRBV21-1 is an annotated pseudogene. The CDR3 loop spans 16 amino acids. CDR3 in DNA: TGTGCCAGCAGCAACGTTTACAGGGGGACTAATGAAAAACTGTTTTTT. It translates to CASSNVYRGTNEKLFF.

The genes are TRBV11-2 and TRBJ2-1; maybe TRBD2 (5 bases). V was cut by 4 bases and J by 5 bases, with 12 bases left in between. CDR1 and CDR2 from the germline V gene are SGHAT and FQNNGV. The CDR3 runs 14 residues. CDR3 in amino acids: CASSSRTLNNEQFF. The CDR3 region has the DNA TGTGCCAGCAGCTCCCGGACTCTAAACAATGAGCAGTTCTTC.

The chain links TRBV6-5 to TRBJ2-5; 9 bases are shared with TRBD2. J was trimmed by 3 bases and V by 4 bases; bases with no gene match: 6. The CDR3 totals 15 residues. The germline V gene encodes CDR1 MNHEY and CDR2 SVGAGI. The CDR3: CASSWFASGKETQYF. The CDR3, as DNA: TGTGCCAGCAGTTGGTTCGCTAGCGGGAAAGAGACCCAGTACTTC.

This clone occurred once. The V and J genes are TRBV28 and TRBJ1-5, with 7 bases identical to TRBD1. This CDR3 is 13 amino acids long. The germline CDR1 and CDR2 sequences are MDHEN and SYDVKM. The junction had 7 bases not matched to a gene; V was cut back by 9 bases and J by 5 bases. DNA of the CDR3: TGTGCCAGTTTAACAGGGGTTCATCAGCCCCAGCATTTT. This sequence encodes CASLTGVHQPQHF.

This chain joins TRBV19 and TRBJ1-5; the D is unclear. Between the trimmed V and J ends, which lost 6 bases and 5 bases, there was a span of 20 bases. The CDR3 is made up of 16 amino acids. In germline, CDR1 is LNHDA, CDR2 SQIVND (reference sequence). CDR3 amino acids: CASSSRGSRADQPQHF. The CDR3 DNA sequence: TGTGCCAGTAGCAGTCGGGGAAGTCGTGCGGATCAGCCCCAGCATTTT.